This paragraph covers one TCR beta chain sequence. What it recognizes is unknown. The PCR was carried out with 60 Vbeta primers and 13 Jbeta primers. The assay was immunoSEQ multiplex PCR, and TCRdb's table has in-frame clones only and misses some. The sample shows tens of thousands of clones, roughly 75% of them seen only once. This sample is part of a study of cytomegalovirus exposure and HLA in healthy donors. Study observations and caveats: The study carried out a later analysis of TCR beta sequences. It associated some 17,000 of them with specific HLA alleles at a false discovery rate of 0.05.

The ends lost 7 bases at V and 6 bases at J; junction bases unmatched: 0. This CDR3 is built from 11 residues. Germline CDR1 MNHNY, CDR2 SVGAGI (reference sequence). The sequence was obtained from a male donor in good health and CMV-seronegative. V usage is TRBV6-6 and J usage is TRBJ2-1; 7 nucleotides align to TRBD2. Sequences were obtained from PBMCs. In nucleotides, the CDR3 is TGTGCCAGCACGGGAGGCAATGAGCAGTTCTTC. This gives the protein CASTGGNEQFF.